This T cell receptor (beta chain) was retrieved from a study of cytomegalovirus exposure and HLA in healthy donors. V shed 8 bases and J shed 6 bases, with 22 bases lying between them. CDR1 and CDR2 from the germline V gene are MNHNS and SASEGT. The CDR3 is 15 amino acids. PCR used 60 Vbeta primers and 13 Jbeta primers. The protocol was immunoSEQ multiplex PCR, while the TCRdb copy is restricted to in-frame clones and leaves out a portion. The table shows tens of thousands of clones, with more than 60% occurring only once. The rearrangement uses TRBV6-1 and TRBJ1-2, with a weak D call TRBD1 (5 bases). The receptor was isolated from a male donor in good health and CMV-seropositive. Input material: PBMCs. Written as DNA, the CDR3 is TGTGCCAGCTTAAGAACCCTCAAGGCGGGGGATGGCTACACCTTC. Amino acids: CASLRTLKAGDGYTF.